This T cell receptor beta chain was identified in a study of cytomegalovirus exposure and HLA in healthy donors. Findings and limits, study-wide: Within the data, a cluster of highly shared sequence variants was likely a sequencing artifact.

The CDR3 is made up of 13 amino acids. V shed 7 bases and J shed 7 bases, with 19 bases lying between them. CDR1 is SQVTM and CDR2 is ANQGSEA in the germline V gene. Use of 60 Vbeta and 13 Jbeta primers characterized the PCR. Some clones are missing from TCRdb's copy, which holds only in-frame ones; the method was immunoSEQ multiplex PCR. This repertoire includes roughly 60,000 clones. In the case of this clone: Its antigen is unknown.

V usage is TRBV29-1 and J usage is TRBJ1-2, with D tentatively TRBD1 (5 bases). The specimen was PBMCs. The TCR originated in a woman aged 18-29 years in good health and CMV-seronegative. DNA of the CDR3: TGCAGCGATTATCCGGGGGACCGATCTGGCTACACCTTC. Protein: CSDYPGDRSGYTF.